Listed below are T cell receptor beta chains from one sample, sequenced in a study of cytomegalovirus exposure and HLA in healthy donors. The protocol was immunoSEQ multiplex PCR, while the TCRdb copy is restricted to in-frame clones and leaves out a portion. The table includes 150,000 or so clones, about 83% detected once. Sequencing was performed on PBMCs. The receptors come from a man aged 35 to 55 in good health and CMV-seropositive. Both conserved end residues are part of each CDR3. D genes are given only for firm matches. Clone size is not always given. Where it is, it says once, few, many or a class for expanded clones.

size	V	D	J	DNA	CDR3
NA	TRBV7-9	TRBD1	TRBJ2-1	TGTGCCAGCACCCCTCGGGACAGGTCAACGACGGGGCAGTTCTTC	CASTPRDRSTTGQFF
NA	TRBV6-4	TRBD2	TRBJ2-1	TGTGCCAGCAGTGTTACTAGCGGGGGAGGGTACAATGAGCAGTTCTTC	CASSVTSGGGYNEQFF
NA	TRBV9	TRBD2	TRBJ2-5	TGTGCCAGCAGTGGGACTAGCGGGGCCCAAGAGACCCAGTACTTC	CASSGTSGAQETQYF
once	TRBV2	TRBD2	TRBJ2-1	TGTGCCAGCGGCAGGAGGGGACTAGCGTCCTACAATGAGCAGTTCTTC	CASGRRGLASYNEQFF
NA	TRBV7-2	TRBD2	TRBJ2-7	TGTGCCAGCAGCCCGACTAGCGGGTCCTACGAGCAGTACTTC	CASSPTSGSYEQYF
once	TRBV4-3	NA	TRBJ1-1	TGCGCCAGCACCACAGGGTCCCGAATGAACACTGAAGCTTTCTTT	CASTTGSRMNTEAFF
few	TRBV4-1	NA	TRBJ2-1	TGCGCCAGCAGACAGAGTGGTATCAATGAGCAGTTCTTC	CASRQSGINEQFF
once	TRBV5-6	NA	TRBJ2-7	TGTGCCAGCAAAGACCTAGCGAACCGCTCCTACGAGCAGTACTTC	CASKDLANRSYEQYF
NA	TRBV4-1	NA	TRBJ2-4	TGCGCCAGCAGCCAAGAGAACGGAGAGAGGGCCAAAAACAGTCAGTACTTC	CASSQENGERAKNSQYF
once	TRBV7-9	NA	TRBJ1-5	TGTTCCAGCAGCCAAGACAGTTATAGCAATCAGCCCCAGCATTTT	CSSSQDSYSNQPQHF
NA	TRBV11-2	TRBD2	TRBJ2-7	TGTGCCAGCAGCCCGCCGGGACTAGCGCCACAGAAGCAGTACTTC	CASSPPGLAPQKQYF
NA	TRBV6-1	TRBD1	TRBJ2-4	TGTGCCAGCAGTGAATCCTATTCGGGACAGGGGGCCCATGAGGCCAAAAACATTCAGTACTTC	CASSESYSGQGAHEAKNIQYF
NA	TRBV6-1	TRBD1	TRBJ2-1	TGTGCCAGCAGCCACCGGGACAGATACAATGAGCAGTTCTTC	CASSHRDRYNEQFF
NA	TRBV6-5	TRBD2	TRBJ2-1	TGTGCCAGCAAAACCGGGATCGGGAGGAGGGATGAGCAGTTCTTC	CASKTGIGRRDEQFF
NA	TRBV19	TRBD1	TRBJ1-6	TGTGCCAGTAGAGGACAGGGGGAATCACCCCTCCACTTT	CASRGQGESPLHF
NA	TRBV27	TRBD1	TRBJ1-1	TGTGCCAGCAGTTTGAGTTACAGGGGCGAGGGAGGAGCTTTCTTT	CASSLSYRGEGGAFF
NA	TRBV7-8	TRBD2	TRBJ2-3	TGTGCCAGCAGCCCGACGGCGGGTAGCGGGAACACAGATACGCAGTATTTT	CASSPTAGSGNTDTQYF
NA	TRBV27	NA	TRBJ2-7	TGTGCCAGCAATTGGATGGGCGAGCAGTACTTC	CASNWMGEQYF
NA	TRBV11-1	TRBD2	TRBJ2-7	TGTGCCAGCAGCCCCCGTCCTAGCTGGCGCGGGGGCTCCTACGAGCAGTACTTC	CASSPRPSWRGGSYEQYF
NA	TRBV6-5	TRBD1	TRBJ2-5	TGTGCCAGCAGTTACTTGGGACAGTCAGAGACCCAGTACTTC	CASSYLGQSETQYF
few	TRBV9	TRBD2	TRBJ2-1	TGTGCCAGCAGTGTACGGGGGGGTCAAACCGGGACTAGCGGGAGAAATGAGCAGTTCTTC	CASSVRGGQTGTSGRNEQFF
NA	TRBV10-3	NA	TRBJ1-1	TGTGCCATCAGTGAGACAGGGCCCACTGAAGCTTTCTTT	CAISETGPTEAFF
NA	TRBV6-6	NA	TRBJ2-5	TGTGCCAGCAGTCCCCCAGAGGGGACCCAGTACTTC	CASSPPEGTQYF
NA	TRBV5-1	TRBD2	TRBJ2-4	TGCGCCAGCAGCTTCGGGGGGGCCAAAAACATTCAGTACTTC	CASSFGGAKNIQYF
NA	TRBV7-9	NA	TRBJ2-5	TGTGCCAGCAGCTTGGATGGACACAACCAAGAGACCCAGTACTTC	CASSLDGHNQETQYF
few	TRBV5-5	NA	TRBJ1-1	TGTGCCAGCAGCTTTAACGGGGGCACTGAAGCTTTCTTT	CASSFNGGTEAFF